Each of the 13 T cell receptor beta chains below was sequenced from the same sample in a study of post-analysis software for immune sequencing data. Prepared libraries of TCR beta cDNA carried unique molecular identifiers. TCRdb processed the PCR reads anew with MiXCR; each CDR3 protein has one entry. The table records about 160,000 distinct CDR3 sequences, approximately 35% of them present only once. The material was blood, obtained after autologous hematopoietic stem cell transplantation. The receptors stem from a girl aged 10-17 years with multiple sclerosis.

The chain has TRBV19 and TRBJ2-7; 9 bases agree with TRBD2. The DNA matches TRBJ2-4 better at its end, which makes the J call doubtful. CDR3 length: 15 amino acids. The V gene's germline CDR1 is LNHDA and CDR2 SQIVND (reference sequence). The CDR3 is CASSSRLTSGNIQYF. In DNA, the CDR3 is TGTGCCAGTAGTAGCCGACTGACTAGCGGAAACATTCAGTACTTC.

The chain is built from TRBV20-1 and TRBJ2-3, with TRBD2 matching over 8 bases. V lost 4 bases to trimming and J lost 3 bases; unmatched junction nucleotides: 9. CDR3 length equals 15 residues. In germline, CDR1 is DFQATT, CDR2 SNEGSKA (reference sequence). The CDR3 loop reads CSAKVPGGGTDTQYF. DNA of the CDR3: TGCAGTGCTAAAGTTCCCGGGGGGGGTACAGATACGCAGTATTTT.

The table lists this clonotype with a few counts. This chain joins TRBV6-2 or TRBV6-3 and TRBJ1-2, with D unresolved. The length of the CDR3 is 12 residues. Trimming stripped 4 bases from V and 7 bases from J, with 10 bases between. Germline CDR1 is MNHEY and CDR2 is SVGEGT. The DNA of the CDR3 is TGTGCCAGCAGTTCAGGACTCGGTGGCTACACCTTC. This translates into CASSSGLGGYTF.

This clonotype has at least ten counts. The chain joins TRBV4-3 to TRBJ1-1; TRBD1 aligns across 7 bases. This CDR3 comprises 17 residues. From germline, CDR1 is LGHNA and CDR2 YSLEER. With V trimmed by 0 bases and J by 1 base, 8 bases remained unmatched. CDR3 DNA sequence: TGCGCCAGCAGCCAAGATAATCTGGGACAGACGAACACTGAAGCTTTCTTT. Its translation is CASSQDNLGQTNTEAFF.

The CDR3 is CSVDRGDYGYTF. The CDR3 region has the DNA TGCAGCGTTGACCGGGGGGACTATGGCTACACCTTC. V gene TRBV29-1 combines with J gene TRBJ1-2; TRBD1 might be the D (5 bases). Per the germline V gene, CDR1 is SQVTM and CDR2 is ANQGSEA. V was cut by 3 bases and J by 3 bases, with 8 bases left in between. The CDR3 covers 12 residues.

This clonotype was detected a few times. This sequence joins TRBV4-3 and TRBJ2-3; D unresolved. In germline, CDR1 is LGHNA, CDR2 YSLEER. The CDR3 has 15 amino acids. Trimming took off 0 bases at V and 2 bases at J, with 9 bases between the two ends. DNA of the CDR3: TGCGCCAGCAGCCAAGATTCCGCGGCCACAGATACGCAGTATTTT. As protein: CASSQDSAATDTQYF.

J is TRBJ2-4 and V is TRBV15; possible D gene TRBD2, 5 bases. Trimming shortened V by 0 bases and J by 1 base, and 13 bases separated the two germline ends. The CDR3 length is 17 residues. Germline-derived CDR1 and CDR2 are LNHNV and YYDKDF (reference sequence). The CDR3 here is CATSREAQEVAKNIQYF. In DNA, the CDR3 is TGTGCCACCAGCAGAGAGGCCCAGGAGGTCGCCAAAAACATTCAGTACTTC.

In DNA form, the CDR3 reads TGTGCCAGCAGCTTAGCTCAAGGGACTAGCGGGAGCTACGAGCAGTACTTC. It encodes CASSLAQGTSGSYEQYF. The V call is TRBV7-9, the J call TRBJ2-7; 14 bases agree with TRBD2. Per the germline V gene, CDR1 is SEHNR and CDR2 is FQNEAQ (reference sequence). The CDR3 totals 17 residues. The J segment lost 3 bases and the V segment lost 0 bases, leaving 4 bases of the junction unmatched.

This clonotype turned up a few times. The V call is TRBV4-3, the J call TRBJ2-7; 12 bases map to TRBD2. CDR1 LGHNA and CDR2 YSLEER come from the germline V gene. This CDR3 is built from 15 residues. J was trimmed by 3 bases and V by 4 bases; bases with no gene match: 4. The DNA for the CDR3 is TGCGCCAGCAGCCGCCGGACTAGCGGGAACTACGAGCAGTACTTC. Its protein is CASSRRTSGNYEQYF.

This clonotype appeared a few times. The chain uses TRBV9 and TRBJ2-7; D gene unclear. The length of the CDR3 is 12 residues. CDR1 SGDLS and CDR2 YYNGEE come from the germline V gene. V was trimmed by 0 bases and J by 6 bases, leaving 7 bases between them. CDR3 nucleotides: TGTGCCAGCAGCGTAGCTGACGGCGAGCAGTACTTC. This encodes CASSVADGEQYF.

This clonotype was detected only once. The CDR3 does not close with the conserved phenylalanine or tryptophan, likely indicating a read error. The chain combines TRBV7-3 with TRBJ2-3, with 7 bases lining up with TRBD1. V lost 4 bases, J lost 4 bases, and 5 bases stayed unmatched. Germline loops: CDR1 SGHTA, CDR2 FQGTGA. This CDR3 spans 14 amino acids. CDR3 sequence (DNA): TGTGCCAGCAGCTCGCAAACAGGGGCAGATACGCAGTATGTT. Residues: CASSSQTGADTQYV.

Ten or more counts support this clonotype. CDR3 nucleotide sequence: TGTGCCAGCAGCAAGACTAGGGGGGAGACCCAGTACTTC. As protein: CASSKTRGETQYF. The rearrangement links TRBV13 to TRBJ2-5; D may match TRBD1 or TRBD2 (6 bases each). In germline, CDR1 is PRHDT, CDR2 FYEKMQ (reference sequence). This CDR3 is built from 13 residues. Between the trimmed V and J ends, which lost 5 bases and 5 bases, there was a span of 12 bases.

The CDR3 coding sequence is TGCGCCAGCAGCTCGACAGGGATGGGCACTGAAGCTTTCTTT. It yields the protein CASSSTGMGTEAFF. The rearrangement links TRBV5-1 to TRBJ1-1; TRBD1 aligns across 7 bases. The CDR3 extends over 14 amino acids. Looked up from germline, CDR1 is SGHRS and CDR2 is YFSETQ. Trimming took 3 bases from V and 4 from J; bases not matched to a gene: 6.